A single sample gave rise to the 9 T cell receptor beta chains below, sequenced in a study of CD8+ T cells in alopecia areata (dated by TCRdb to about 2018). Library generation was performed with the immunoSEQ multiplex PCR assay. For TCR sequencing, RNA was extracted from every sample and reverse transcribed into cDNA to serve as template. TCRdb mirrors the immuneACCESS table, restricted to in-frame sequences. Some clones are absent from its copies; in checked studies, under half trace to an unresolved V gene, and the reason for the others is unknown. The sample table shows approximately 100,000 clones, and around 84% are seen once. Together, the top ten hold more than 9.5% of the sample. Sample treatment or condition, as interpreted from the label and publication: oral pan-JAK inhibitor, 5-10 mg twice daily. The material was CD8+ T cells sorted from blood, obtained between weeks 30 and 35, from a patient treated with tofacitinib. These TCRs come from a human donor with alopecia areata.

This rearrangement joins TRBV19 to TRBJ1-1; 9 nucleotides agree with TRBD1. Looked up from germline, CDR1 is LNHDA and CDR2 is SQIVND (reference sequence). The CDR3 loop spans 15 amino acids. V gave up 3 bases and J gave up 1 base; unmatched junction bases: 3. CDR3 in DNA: TGTGCCAGTAGTATGGTGGGACAGGGGAACACTGAAGCTTTCTTT. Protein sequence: CASSMVGQGNTEAFF.

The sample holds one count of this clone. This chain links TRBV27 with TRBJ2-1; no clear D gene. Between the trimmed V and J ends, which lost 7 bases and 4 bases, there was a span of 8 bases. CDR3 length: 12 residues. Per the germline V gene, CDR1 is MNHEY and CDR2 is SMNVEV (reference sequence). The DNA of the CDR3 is TGTGCCAGCATGATCGGGTACAATGAGCAGTTCTTC. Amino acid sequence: CASMIGYNEQFF.

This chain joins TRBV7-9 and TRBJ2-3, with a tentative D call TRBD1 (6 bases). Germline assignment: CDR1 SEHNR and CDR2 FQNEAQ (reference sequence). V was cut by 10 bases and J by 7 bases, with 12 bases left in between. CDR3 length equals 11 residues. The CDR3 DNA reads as TGTGCCACCCAACAGGGACATACGCAGTATTTT. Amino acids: CATQQGHTQYF.

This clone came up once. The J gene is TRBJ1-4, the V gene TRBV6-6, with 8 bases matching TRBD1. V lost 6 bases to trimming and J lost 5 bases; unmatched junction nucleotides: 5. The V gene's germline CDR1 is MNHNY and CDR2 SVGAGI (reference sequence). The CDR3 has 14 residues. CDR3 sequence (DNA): TGTGCCAGCAGGCCGACAGGGGTAAATGAAAAACTGTTTTTT. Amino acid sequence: CASRPTGVNEKLFF.

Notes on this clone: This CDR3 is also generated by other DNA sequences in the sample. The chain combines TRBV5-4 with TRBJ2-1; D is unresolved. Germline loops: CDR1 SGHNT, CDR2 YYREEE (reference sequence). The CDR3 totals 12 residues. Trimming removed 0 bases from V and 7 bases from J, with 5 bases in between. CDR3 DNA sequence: TGTGCCAGCAGCTTGGGGCTAAATGAGCAGTTCTTC. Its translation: CASSLGLNEQFF.

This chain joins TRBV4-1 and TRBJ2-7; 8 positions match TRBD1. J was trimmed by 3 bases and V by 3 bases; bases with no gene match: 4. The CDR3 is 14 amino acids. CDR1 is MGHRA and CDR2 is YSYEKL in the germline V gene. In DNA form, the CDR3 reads TGCGCCAGCAGCCATCCGGGACAGGACTACGAGCAGTACTTC. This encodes CASSHPGQDYEQYF.

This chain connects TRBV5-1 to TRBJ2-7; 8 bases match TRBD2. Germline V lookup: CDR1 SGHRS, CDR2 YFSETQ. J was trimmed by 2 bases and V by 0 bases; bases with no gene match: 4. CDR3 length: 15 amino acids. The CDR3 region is CASSLVAGGPYEQYF. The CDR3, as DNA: TGCGCCAGCAGCTTGGTTGCGGGGGGCCCCTACGAGCAGTACTTC.

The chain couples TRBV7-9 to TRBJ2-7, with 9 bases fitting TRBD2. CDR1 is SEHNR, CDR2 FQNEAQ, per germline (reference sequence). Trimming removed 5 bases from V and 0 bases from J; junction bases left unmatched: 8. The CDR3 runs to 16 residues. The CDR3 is CASSATTSGSSYEQYF. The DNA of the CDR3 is TGTGCCAGCAGCGCCACGACTAGCGGCAGCTCCTACGAGCAGTACTTC.

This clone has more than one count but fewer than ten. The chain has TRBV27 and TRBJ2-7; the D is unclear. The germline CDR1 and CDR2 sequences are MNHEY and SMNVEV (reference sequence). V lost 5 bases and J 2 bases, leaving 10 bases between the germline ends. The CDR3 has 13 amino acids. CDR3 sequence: CASSGRPTYEQYF. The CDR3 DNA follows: TGTGCCAGCAGTGGCAGGCCTACCTACGAGCAGTACTTC.